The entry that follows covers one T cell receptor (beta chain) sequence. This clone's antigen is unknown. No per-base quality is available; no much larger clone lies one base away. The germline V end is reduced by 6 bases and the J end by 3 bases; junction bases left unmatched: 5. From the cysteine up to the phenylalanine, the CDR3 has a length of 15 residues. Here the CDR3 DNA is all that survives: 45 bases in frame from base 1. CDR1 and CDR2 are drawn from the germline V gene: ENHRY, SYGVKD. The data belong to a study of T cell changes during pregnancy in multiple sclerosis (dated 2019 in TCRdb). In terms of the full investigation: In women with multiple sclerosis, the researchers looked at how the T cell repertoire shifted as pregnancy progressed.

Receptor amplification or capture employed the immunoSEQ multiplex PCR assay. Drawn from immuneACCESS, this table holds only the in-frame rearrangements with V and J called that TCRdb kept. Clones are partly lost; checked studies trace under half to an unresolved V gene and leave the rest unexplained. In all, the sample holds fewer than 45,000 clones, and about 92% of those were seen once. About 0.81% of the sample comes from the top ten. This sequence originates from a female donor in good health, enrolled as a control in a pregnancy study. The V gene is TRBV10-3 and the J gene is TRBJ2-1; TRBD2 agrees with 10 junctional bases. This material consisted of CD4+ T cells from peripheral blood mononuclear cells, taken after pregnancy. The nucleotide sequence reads TGTGCCATCAGATTTAGCGGGGGGTTCTACAATGAGCAGTTCTTC. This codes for CAIRFSGGFYNEQFF.